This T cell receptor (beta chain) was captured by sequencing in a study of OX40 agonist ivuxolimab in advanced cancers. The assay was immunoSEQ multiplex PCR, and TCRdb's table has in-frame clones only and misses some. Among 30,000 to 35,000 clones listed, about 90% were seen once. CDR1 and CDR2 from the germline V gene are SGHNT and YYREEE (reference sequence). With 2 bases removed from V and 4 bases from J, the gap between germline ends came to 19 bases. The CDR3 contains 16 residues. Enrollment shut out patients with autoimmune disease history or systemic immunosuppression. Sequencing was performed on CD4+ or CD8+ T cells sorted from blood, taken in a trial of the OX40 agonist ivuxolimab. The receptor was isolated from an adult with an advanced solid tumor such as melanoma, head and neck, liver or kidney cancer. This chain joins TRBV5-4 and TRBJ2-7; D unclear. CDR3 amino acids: CASSLAGPLSSYEQYF. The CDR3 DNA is TGTGCCAGCAGCTTAGCAGGTCCCCTTTCCTCTTACGAGCAGTACTTC.